This is a list of T cell receptor beta chains from one sample in a study of T cell responses to AZD1222 COVID-19 vaccine. The protocol was immunoSEQ multiplex PCR, while the TCRdb copy is restricted to in-frame clones and leaves out a portion. The data contain around 150,000 clones, about 91% of them singletons. Source: peripheral blood, taken 28 days after the second AZD1222 dose. These TCRs come from an adult who received the AZD1222 COVID-19 vaccine. Each CDR3 is given with its conserved first and last residue. D genes are given only for firm matches. Clone size is given for some rows only: seen once, a few or many times, or a class if the clone is expanded.

abundance: once
v_gene: TRBV15
d_gene: .
j_gene: TRBJ2-7
CDR3aa: CATSRGWGLSSYEQYF
CDR3nt: TGTGCCACCAGCAGAGGGTGGGGATTGAGCTCCTACGAGCAGTACTTC

abundance: .
v_gene: TRBV16
d_gene: TRBD1
j_gene: TRBJ1-1
CDR3aa: CASSPTGARAMNTEAFF
CDR3nt: TGTGCCAGCAGCCCCACAGGGGCTAGAGCGATGAACACTGAAGCTTTCTTT

abundance: .
v_gene: TRBV9
d_gene: .
j_gene: TRBJ1-3
CDR3aa: CASSVGQGYGNTIYF
CDR3nt: TGTGCCAGCAGCGTAGGGCAGGGGTACGGAAACACCATATATTTT

abundance: .
v_gene: TRBV19
d_gene: .
j_gene: TRBJ1-5
CDR3aa: CASSIGQGYSNQPQHF
CDR3nt: TGTGCCAGTAGTATCGGCCAGGGGTATAGCAATCAGCCCCAGCATTTT

abundance: .
v_gene: TRBV19
d_gene: TRBD2
j_gene: TRBJ2-3
CDR3aa: CASSRLAGADTQYF
CDR3nt: TGTGCCAGTAGTAGACTAGCGGGGGCAGATACGCAGTATTTT

abundance: .
v_gene: TRBV5-1
d_gene: TRBD1
j_gene: TRBJ1-4
CDR3aa: CASTQVGTGLEKLFF
CDR3nt: TGCGCCAGCACCCAAGTTGGGACAGGGTTAGAAAAACTGTTTTTT

abundance: .
v_gene: TRBV27
d_gene: TRBD1
j_gene: TRBJ1-2
CDR3aa: CASAAPGGPGGYTF
CDR3nt: TGTGCCAGCGCTGCCCCAGGGGGCCCGGGTGGCTACACCTTC

abundance: .
v_gene: TRBV7-9
d_gene: .
j_gene: TRBJ1-1
CDR3aa: CASSPQGNTEAFF
CDR3nt: TGTGCCAGCAGCCCTCAGGGGAACACTGAAGCTTTCTTT

abundance: .
v_gene: TRBV4-1
d_gene: .
j_gene: TRBJ1-5
CDR3aa: CASSQVQLNQPQHF
CDR3nt: TGCGCCAGCAGCCAAGTCCAGCTGAATCAGCCCCAGCATTTT

abundance: .
v_gene: TRBV7-2
d_gene: TRBD1
j_gene: TRBJ2-1
CDR3aa: CASSVTGTGPTNEQFF
CDR3nt: TGTGCCAGCAGCGTAACCGGGACAGGGCCTACCAATGAGCAGTTCTTC

abundance: .
v_gene: TRBV7-2
d_gene: .
j_gene: TRBJ2-3
CDR3aa: CASSLWTRGEDTQYF
CDR3nt: TGTGCCAGCAGCTTATGGACCAGGGGGGAGGATACGCAGTATTTT

abundance: .
v_gene: TRBV14
d_gene: TRBD1
j_gene: TRBJ1-1
CDR3aa: CASSLTGTVNTEAFF
CDR3nt: TGTGCCAGCAGCCTGACCGGGACAGTGAACACTGAAGCTTTCTTT

abundance: .
v_gene: TRBV7-2
d_gene: TRBD2
j_gene: TRBJ2-5
CDR3aa: CASSSLGLARETQYF
CDR3nt: TGTGCCAGCAGCTCCCTCGGACTAGCCCGAGAGACCCAGTACTTC

abundance: .
v_gene: TRBV4-1
d_gene: .
j_gene: TRBJ1-2
CDR3aa: CASSQPLGGQQFNYGYTF
CDR3nt: TGCGCCAGCAGCCAACCTCTGGGGGGACAACAGTTTAACTATGGCTACACCTTC

abundance: .
v_gene: TRBV25-1
d_gene: .
j_gene: TRBJ2-3
CDR3aa: CAISGDATDTQYF
CDR3nt: TGTGCCATCTCGGGGGACGCCACAGATACGCAGTATTTT

abundance: .
v_gene: TRBV14
d_gene: TRBD2
j_gene: TRBJ2-1
CDR3aa: CASSQPGLAGGLYNEQFF
CDR3nt: TGTGCCAGCAGCCAACCCGGACTAGCGGGAGGCCTCTACAATGAGCAGTTCTTC

abundance: .
v_gene: TRBV28
d_gene: .
j_gene: TRBJ2-4
CDR3aa: CASSPGAAKNIQYF
CDR3nt: TGTGCCAGCAGTCCAGGGGCAGCCAAAAACATTCAGTACTTC

abundance: .
v_gene: TRBV7-2
d_gene: .
j_gene: TRBJ1-3
CDR3aa: CASSLFRGGSGNTIYF
CDR3nt: TGTGCCAGCAGCTTATTTCGGGGTGGGTCTGGAAACACCATATATTTT

abundance: .
v_gene: TRBV21-1
d_gene: .
j_gene: TRBJ2-1
CDR3aa: CASNFMSPSPDEQFF
CDR3nt: TGTGCCAGCAATTTCATGTCTCCGTCCCCCGATGAGCAGTTCTTC

abundance: .
v_gene: TRBV19
d_gene: TRBD1
j_gene: TRBJ2-1
CDR3aa: CASSIEQGNNEQFF
CDR3nt: TGTGCCAGTAGTATAGAACAGGGGAACAATGAGCAGTTCTTC

abundance: .
v_gene: TRBV4-1
d_gene: TRBD1
j_gene: TRBJ1-2
CDR3aa: CASSQVPTGDPNYGYTF
CDR3nt: TGCGCCAGCAGCCAAGTACCGACAGGGGATCCTAACTATGGCTACACCTTC

abundance: .
v_gene: TRBV7-6
d_gene: .
j_gene: TRBJ1-5
CDR3aa: CASSLDAGQPQHF
CDR3nt: TGTGCCAGCAGCTTAGACGCTGGTCAGCCCCAGCATTTT

abundance: .
v_gene: TRBV6-1
d_gene: .
j_gene: TRBJ2-6
CDR3aa: CASSEVSGANVLTF
CDR3nt: TGTGCCAGCAGTGAAGTCTCTGGGGCCAACGTCCTGACTTTC

abundance: .
v_gene: TRBV25-1
d_gene: .
j_gene: TRBJ1-3
CDR3aa: CASRSSRSSGNTIYF
CDR3nt: TGTGCCAGCAGATCAAGCAGGTCCTCTGGAAACACCATATATTTT

abundance: .
v_gene: TRBV7-6
d_gene: TRBD2
j_gene: TRBJ2-1
CDR3aa: CASSLGTSGGGEQFF
CDR3nt: TGTGCCAGCAGCCTCGGGACTAGCGGGGGTGGGGAGCAGTTCTTC

abundance: .
v_gene: TRBV18
d_gene: .
j_gene: TRBJ2-7
CDR3aa: CASSLQAGMESEQYF
CDR3nt: TGTGCCAGCTCACTACAGGCAGGGATGGAAAGCGAGCAGTACTTC

abundance: .
v_gene: TRBV15
d_gene: .
j_gene: TRBJ1-3
CDR3aa: CATSREVFGNTIYF
CDR3nt: TGTGCCACCAGCAGAGAGGTATTCGGAAACACCATATATTTT

abundance: once
v_gene: TRBV7-8
d_gene: .
j_gene: TRBJ2-3
CDR3aa: CASMGLWQRGGKGTQYF
CDR3nt: TGTGCCAGCATGGGTCTGTGGCAGCGAGGCGGTAAGGGAACGCAGTATTTT

abundance: .
v_gene: TRBV5-1
d_gene: .
j_gene: TRBJ1-1
CDR3aa: CASSPGWGKNTEAFF
CDR3nt: TGCGCCAGCAGCCCCGGATGGGGGAAGAACACTGAAGCTTTCTTT

abundance: .
v_gene: TRBV5-6
d_gene: .
j_gene: TRBJ1-6
CDR3aa: CASSSGPRNSPLHF
CDR3nt: TGTGCCAGCAGCTCTGGTCCCCGGAATTCACCCCTCCACTTT

abundance: .
v_gene: TRBV6-5
d_gene: .
j_gene: TRBJ2-5
CDR3aa: CASSVSGLKETQYF
CDR3nt: TGTGCCAGCAGCGTTAGCGGTCTAAAAGAGACCCAGTACTTC

abundance: .
v_gene: TRBV3-1/TRBV3-2
d_gene: .
j_gene: TRBJ1-2
CDR3aa: CASSQEWGIEGYTF
CDR3nt: TGTGCCAGCAGCCAAGAATGGGGCATCGAGGGCTACACCTTC

abundance: .
v_gene: TRBV10-3
d_gene: TRBD1
j_gene: TRBJ2-2
CDR3aa: CAISESTGQGSGELFF
CDR3nt: TGTGCCATCAGTGAGTCGACCGGACAGGGGTCCGGGGAGCTGTTTTTT

abundance: .
v_gene: TRBV4-1
d_gene: TRBD1
j_gene: TRBJ1-6
CDR3aa: CASSQSGTDNSPLHF
CDR3nt: TGCGCCAGCAGCCAATCCGGGACAGATAATTCACCCCTCCACTTT

abundance: .
v_gene: TRBV7-6
d_gene: .
j_gene: TRBJ1-6
CDR3aa: CASSSRTGEGPLHF
CDR3nt: TGTGCCAGCAGCTCAAGGACTGGGGAAGGGCCCCTCCACTTT

abundance: .
v_gene: TRBV9
d_gene: .
j_gene: TRBJ1-1
CDR3aa: CASSPSGGSGTEAFF
CDR3nt: TGTGCCAGCAGCCCCAGTGGGGGTTCCGGCACTGAAGCTTTCTTT

abundance: .
v_gene: TRBV5-4
d_gene: TRBD1
j_gene: TRBJ2-7
CDR3aa: CASSLGAGTGGIYEQYF
CDR3nt: TGTGCCAGCAGCTTGGGGGCCGGGACAGGGGGCATCTACGAGCAGTACTTC

abundance: .
v_gene: TRBV24-1
d_gene: .
j_gene: TRBJ2-3
CDR3aa: CATSDLEAGDWRDTDTQYF
CDR3nt: TGTGCCACCAGTGATTTAGAGGCCGGGGACTGGAGGGACACAGATACGCAGTATTTT

abundance: .
v_gene: TRBV5-4
d_gene: TRBD2
j_gene: TRBJ2-7
CDR3aa: CASSLLSAGVHEQYF
CDR3nt: TGTGCCAGCAGCCTCCTGTCAGCGGGAGTACACGAGCAGTACTTC

abundance: .
v_gene: TRBV5-5
d_gene: .
j_gene: TRBJ2-3
CDR3aa: CASSLELFSTDTQYF
CDR3nt: TGTGCCAGCAGCTTGGAACTCTTTAGCACAGATACGCAGTATTTT

abundance: .
v_gene: TRBV19
d_gene: TRBD2
j_gene: TRBJ2-7
CDR3aa: CASSIAPGLAAPEFYEQYF
CDR3nt: TGTGCCAGTAGTATAGCGCCGGGACTAGCGGCCCCGGAATTCTACGAGCAGTACTTC